Below, 15 T cell receptor beta chains from the same sample are listed, as sequenced in a study of T-cell reconstitution after alpha-beta-depleted transplantation in children. For TCRbeta, the library was prepared with unique molecular identifiers. One entry per CDR3 protein results from TCRdb running MiXCR on the PCR reads. Here the sample spans around 92,000 distinct CDR3 sequences, 10% to 15% being singletons. This sample comprised PBMCs from the stem cell graft donor, obtained from the stem cell graft. The source of these receptors is a human donor who donated a stem cell graft to a child with inherited bone marrow failure.

The table lists this clonotype with many counts. The chain combines TRBV6-5 with TRBJ2-2; D is possibly TRBD1 (7 bases). Germline CDR1 is MNHEY and CDR2 is SVGAGI. This CDR3 is 19 amino acids long. Trimming removed 10 bases from V and 5 bases from J, with 32 bases in between. The CDR3 spells CATTGTAGGTLFGTGELFF. CDR3 DNA: TGTGCCACCACCGGGACAGCGGGCGGGACCCTCTTTGGTACCGGGGAGCTGTTTTTT.

This clonotype was observed many times. The rearrangement joins TRBV11-2 to TRBJ2-5; D gene uncertain. V was trimmed by 2 bases and J by 7 bases, leaving 8 bases between them. There are 12 residues in the CDR3. The germline gives CDR1 SGHAT, CDR2 FQNNGV. The CDR3 DNA reads TGTGCCAGCAGCTTACCTCCGGGGACCCAGTACTTC. This codes for CASSLPPGTQYF.

The V call is TRBV19, the J call TRBJ1-5, with D tentatively TRBD1 (5 bases). CDR1 is LNHDA and CDR2 is SQIVND in the germline V gene (reference sequence). CDR3 length: 13 amino acids. V lost 5 bases, J lost 1 base, and 6 bases lay in between. CDR3: CASSRQSNQPQHF. CDR3 coding DNA: TGTGCCAGTAGTCGACAGAGCAATCAGCCCCAGCATTTT.

This clonotype has just a few counts. As DNA, the CDR3 is TGTGCCAGCAGTTTAAGGCTAGATTACGGGGAGCAGTACTTC. Translating gives CASSLRLDYGEQYF. The rearrangement links TRBV28 to TRBJ2-7; D remains ambiguous. V was cut by 2 bases and J by 7 bases, with 15 bases left in between. This CDR3 spans 14 amino acids. CDR1 MDHEN and CDR2 SYDVKM come from the germline V gene.

Ten or more counts support this clonotype. This chain joins TRBV27 and TRBJ2-1; a weak D match, TRBD2 (5 bases). Germline-derived CDR1 and CDR2 are MNHEY and SMNVEV (reference sequence). CDR3 size: 13 residues. The ends were cut back, 1 base at V and 10 bases at J, with 11 bases in the middle. The CDR3 DNA follows: TGTGCCAGCAGTTTATTATCGGGGAAGGAGCAGTTCTTC. Its protein is CASSLLSGKEQFF.

This clonotype was seen ten or more times. The chain uses TRBV20-1 and TRBJ1-4; D remains unclear. This CDR3 region has 14 residues. Germline values: CDR1 DFQATT, CDR2 SNEGSKA (reference sequence). Trimming cost V 1 base and J 5 bases, with 11 bases left between them. Here the CDR3 DNA reads TGCAGTGCTAGAGCCCCGGGGAAGAATGAAAAACTGTTTTTT. It translates to CSARAPGKNEKLFF.

This clonotype has at least ten counts. The chain combines TRBV5-6 with TRBJ2-1; D possibly corresponds to TRBD1 (6 bases). The ends were cut back, 4 bases at V and 7 bases at J, with 15 bases in the middle. Germline loops: CDR1 SGHDT, CDR2 YYEEEE. The CDR3 covers 14 residues. The CDR3 reads CASSLNEGVNEQFF. DNA of the CDR3: TGTGCCAGCAGCCTGAATGAGGGGGTGAATGAGCAGTTCTTC.

This clonotype occurred many times. The chain recombines TRBV4-2 with TRBJ1-1; 7 bases are shared with TRBD1. The CDR3 length is 16 residues. The V gene end was trimmed by 3 bases and the J gene end by 1 base; junction bases not matched to a gene: 8. Germline CDR1 LGHNA, CDR2 YNFKEQ. The CDR3 region is CASSQVGGYQNTEAFF. In DNA, the CDR3 is TGTGCCAGCAGCCAGGTAGGGGGCTATCAGAACACTGAAGCTTTCTTT.

This clonotype was detected many times. This chain uses TRBV4-1 with TRBJ2-5; D possibly corresponds to TRBD1 (6 bases). The CDR3 consists of 14 residues. Trimming stripped 4 bases from V and 5 bases from J, with 14 bases between. Germline V gene lookup returns CDR1 MGHRA and CDR2 YSYEKL. The CDR3 protein is CASSLQGGRETQYF. CDR3 bases: TGCGCCAGCAGCCTCCAAGGGGGACGGGAGACCCAGTACTTC.

This clonotype was recorded at least ten times. The chain couples TRBV5-1 to TRBJ2-5, with no clear D. The CDR3 totals 13 residues. Germline V gene sequence: CDR1 SGHRS, CDR2 YFSETQ. V lost 2 bases and J lost 1, with 6 bases in between. For the CDR3, the DNA is TGCGCCAGCAGCTTCGGACCCCAAGAGACCCAGTACTTC. Protein: CASSFGPQETQYF.

Many counts were recorded for this clonotype. The gene calls are TRBV20-1 and TRBJ1-2; a possible D gene is TRBD1 (5 bases). The germline V gene has CDR1 DFQATT and CDR2 SNEGSKA (reference sequence). The V end was cut by 1 base, the J end by 10 bases, with 13 bases between. The CDR3 spans 12 residues. The CDR3 sequence: CSARVGGGDYTF. The CDR3 region has the DNA TGCAGTGCTAGAGTCGGGGGGGGGGACTACACCTTC.

This clonotype was seen ten or more times. The rearrangement links TRBV7-9 to TRBJ2-5; possible D gene TRBD1, 6 bases. Germline V gene data show CDR1 as SEHNR and CDR2 as FQNEAQ (reference sequence). The V end was cut by 7 bases, the J end by 5 bases, with 17 bases between. This CDR3 has 14 residues. The CDR3: CASNPFQGTETQYF. In nucleotides, the CDR3 is TGTGCCAGCAACCCTTTCCAGGGGACGGAGACCCAGTACTTC.

The rearrangement uses TRBV7-2 and TRBJ2-1; a weak D match, TRBD2 (6 bases). Germline CDR1 is SGHTA and CDR2 is FQGNSA. The CDR3 runs to 15 residues. V lost 2 bases and J lost 4, with 12 bases in between. Here the CDR3 reads CASSLIRGTYNEQFF. In nucleotides, the CDR3 is TGTGCCAGCAGCTTAATCCGCGGGACTTACAATGAGCAGTTCTTC.

The J gene is TRBJ1-1, the V gene TRBV10-3; D not resolved. Looked up from germline, CDR1 is ENHRY and CDR2 is SYGVKD. Trimming took off 0 bases at V and 0 bases at J, with 5 bases between the two ends. The CDR3 spans 14 residues. The CDR3 sequence is CAISESPVNTEAFF. As DNA, the CDR3 is TGTGCCATCAGTGAGTCTCCAGTGAACACTGAAGCTTTCTTT.

The chain links TRBV5-5 to TRBJ1-3; no reliable D call. Trimming took 0 bases from V and 6 from J, leaving 7 bases between them. The CDR3 sequence is 13 residues long. Germline V gene lookup returns CDR1 SGHKS and CDR2 YYEKEE (reference sequence). DNA of the CDR3: TGTGCCAGCAGCTTGGATAATGCAAACACCATATATTTT. Translation: CASSLDNANTIYF.